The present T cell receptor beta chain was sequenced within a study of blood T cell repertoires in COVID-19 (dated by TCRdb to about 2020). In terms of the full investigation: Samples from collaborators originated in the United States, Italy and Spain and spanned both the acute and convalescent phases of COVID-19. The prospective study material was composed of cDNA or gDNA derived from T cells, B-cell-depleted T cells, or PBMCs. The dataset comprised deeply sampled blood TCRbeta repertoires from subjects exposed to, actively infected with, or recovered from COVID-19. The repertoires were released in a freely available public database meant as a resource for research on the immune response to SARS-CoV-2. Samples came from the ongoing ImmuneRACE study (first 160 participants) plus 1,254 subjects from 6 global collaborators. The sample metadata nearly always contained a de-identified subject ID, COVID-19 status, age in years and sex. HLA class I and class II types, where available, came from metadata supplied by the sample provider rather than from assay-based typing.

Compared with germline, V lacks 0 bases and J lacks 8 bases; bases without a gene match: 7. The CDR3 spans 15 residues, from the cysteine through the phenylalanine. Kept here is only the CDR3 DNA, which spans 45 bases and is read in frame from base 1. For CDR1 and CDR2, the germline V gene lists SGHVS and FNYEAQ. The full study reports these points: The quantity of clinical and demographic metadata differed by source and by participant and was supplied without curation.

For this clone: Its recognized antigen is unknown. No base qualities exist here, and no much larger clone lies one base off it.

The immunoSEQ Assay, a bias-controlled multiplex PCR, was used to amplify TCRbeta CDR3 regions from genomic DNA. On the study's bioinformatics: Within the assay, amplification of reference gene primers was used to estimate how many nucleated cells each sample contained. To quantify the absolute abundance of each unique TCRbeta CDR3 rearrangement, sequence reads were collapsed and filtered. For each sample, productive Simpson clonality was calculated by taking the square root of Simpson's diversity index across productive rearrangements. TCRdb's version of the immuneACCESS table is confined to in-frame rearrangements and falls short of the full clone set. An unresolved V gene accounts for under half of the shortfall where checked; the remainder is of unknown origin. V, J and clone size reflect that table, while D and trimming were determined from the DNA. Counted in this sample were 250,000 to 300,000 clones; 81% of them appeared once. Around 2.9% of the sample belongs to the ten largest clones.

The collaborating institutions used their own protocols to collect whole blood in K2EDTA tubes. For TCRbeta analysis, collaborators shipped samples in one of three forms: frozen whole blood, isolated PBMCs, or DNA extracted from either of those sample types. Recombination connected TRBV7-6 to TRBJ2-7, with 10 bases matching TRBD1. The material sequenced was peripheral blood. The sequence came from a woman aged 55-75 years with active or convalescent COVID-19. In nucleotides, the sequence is TGTGCCAGCAGCTTAGCGTCGGGACAGGGGAATCAGCAGTACTTC. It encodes CASSLASGQGNQQYF.